Listed below are T cell receptor beta chains from one sample, sequenced in a study of blood T cell repertoires in COVID-19. Measured with immunoSEQ multiplex PCR; TCRdb has only the in-frame clones, and not every one. Among approximately 210,000 clones listed, 87% were seen once. Sequencing used peripheral blood. The origin of the receptors is a man aged 40-55 years with active or convalescent COVID-19. CDR3s include the opening cysteine and the closing phenylalanine or tryptophan. The D gene is left open where the match is weak. Some rows mark clone size as missing; the rest say once, few, many or name a class of expanded clone.

j_gene	v_gene	d_gene	abundance	CDR3aa	CDR3nt
TRBJ2-7	TRBV28	TRBD1	once	CASSQGGEVGEQYF	TGTGCCAGCAGTCAAGGGGGCGAAGTCGGGGAGCAGTACTTC
TRBJ1-2	TRBV28	.	.	CASSPGTLTNYGYTF	TGTGCCAGCAGCCCCGGGACACTTACTAACTATGGCTACACCTTC
TRBJ1-1	TRBV3-1/TRBV3-2	.	.	CASTTSSGNTEAFF	TGTGCCAGCACGACCTCCTCAGGAAACACTGAAGCTTTCTTT
TRBJ1-2	TRBV27	TRBD1	.	CASSKQGAQIYGYTF	TGTGCCAGCAGCAAACAGGGGGCGCAGATCTATGGCTACACCTTC
TRBJ2-1	TRBV5-4	.	.	CASSLATSLNEQFF	TGTGCCAGCAGCTTGGCCACTAGCCTCAATGAGCAGTTCTTC
TRBJ1-2	TRBV29-1	.	.	CSVDSQVANYGYTF	TGCAGCGTTGATAGTCAGGTAGCTAACTATGGCTACACCTTC
TRBJ2-3	TRBV7-3	TRBD2	.	CASSPTGLNTDTQYF	TGTGCCAGCAGCCCGACGGGACTAAACACAGATACGCAGTATTTT
TRBJ2-1	TRBV19	.	.	CASSIRGNEQFF	TGTGCCAGTAGTATCAGGGGAAATGAGCAGTTCTTC
TRBJ1-3	TRBV11-2	.	few	CASSFWQAKPSGNTIYF	TGTGCCAGCAGCTTCTGGCAGGCGAAACCCTCTGGAAACACCATATATTTT
TRBJ2-3	TRBV4-1	.	.	CASSLRGGSTDTQYF	TGCGCCAGCAGCCTCAGAGGCGGTAGCACAGATACGCAGTATTTT
TRBJ1-1	TRBV28	TRBD1	few	CASKRRQGAFMNTEAFF	TGTGCCAGTAAACGTCGACAGGGGGCCTTTATGAACACTGAAGCTTTCTTT
TRBJ2-7	TRBV29-1	.	.	CSVSGDTYEQYF	TGCAGCGTTTCGGGAGACACCTACGAGCAGTACTTC
TRBJ1-6	TRBV30	.	.	CAWSVQENSPLHF	TGTGCCTGGAGTGTACAGGAGAATTCACCCCTCCACTTT
TRBJ1-4	TRBV27	TRBD1	.	CASSLSRIRGHEKLFF	TGTGCCAGCAGTTTATCCCGGATTAGGGGGCATGAAAAACTGTTTTTT
TRBJ1-6	TRBV4-1	.	.	CASSQEGVYSYNSPLHF	TGCGCCAGCAGCCAAGAAGGGGTTTACTCCTATAATTCACCCCTCCACTTT
TRBJ2-1	TRBV2	.	.	CASSEAQVGHPNNEQFF	TGTGCCAGCAGTGAAGCGCAGGTTGGGCACCCCAACAATGAGCAGTTCTTC
TRBJ1-1	TRBV27	.	many	CASSQGTEAFF	TGTGCCAGCAGTCAGGGGACTGAAGCTTTCTTT
TRBJ1-3	TRBV27	TRBD1	.	CASSRQGSSGNTIYF	TGTGCCAGCAGTAGACAGGGGAGCTCTGGAAACACCATATATTTT
TRBJ1-2	TRBV9	TRBD1	.	CASSLTGSGYGYTF	TGTGCCAGCAGCTTGACAGGGTCGGGCTATGGCTACACCTTC
TRBJ1-1	TRBV29-1	.	.	CSVDSVRDHTEAFF	TGCAGCGTTGATTCCGTCAGGGATCACACTGAAGCTTTCTTT
TRBJ1-1	TRBV4-1	.	once	CASSQLQGNTEAFF	TGCGCCAGCAGCCAATTGCAGGGGAACACTGAAGCTTTCTTT
TRBJ2-3	TRBV28	.	.	CASSPLGGRGRTDTQYF	TGTGCCAGCAGTCCCCTCGGGGGAAGAGGTCGAACAGATACGCAGTATTTT
TRBJ1-5	TRBV4-2	TRBD1	.	CASSQPGQGSQPQHF	TGTGCCAGCAGCCAACCGGGACAGGGTAGTCAGCCCCAGCATTTT
TRBJ1-3	TRBV18	.	.	CASSPDGDTIYF	TGTGCCAGCTCACCGGATGGAGACACCATATATTTT
TRBJ2-2	TRBV7-9	TRBD2	.	CASSYLLAGGPRTGELFF	TGTGCCAGCAGCTACTTACTAGCGGGAGGGCCTAGAACCGGGGAGCTGTTTTTT
TRBJ2-3	TRBV25-1	TRBD2	.	CASSSHSGRDTQYF	TGTGCCAGCAGTTCCCATAGCGGGAGGGATACGCAGTATTTT
TRBJ2-2	TRBV7-3	.	once	CASSQAVNTGELFF	TGTGCCAGCAGCCAAGCCGTTAACACCGGGGAGCTGTTTTTT
TRBJ1-2	TRBV5-1	TRBD1	.	CASSTGTGDGGYTF	TGCGCCAGCAGCACCGGGACAGGAGACGGTGGCTACACCTTC
TRBJ1-2	TRBV28	TRBD1	.	CASSSGQADGYTF	TGTGCCAGCAGCTCCGGACAGGCGGATGGCTACACCTTC
TRBJ2-6	TRBV11-2	.	.	CASSFLTQSGANVLTF	TGTGCCAGCAGCTTCCTAACACAGAGCGGGGCCAACGTCCTGACTTTC
TRBJ2-5	TRBV9	TRBD2	.	CASSVLAGGETQYF	TGTGCCAGCAGCGTACTAGCGGGTGGCGAGACCCAGTACTTC
TRBJ2-1	TRBV10-1	.	few	CASSFSVADNEQFF	TGCGCCAGCTCCTTCTCGGTAGCGGACAATGAGCAGTTCTTC
TRBJ2-7	TRBV18	.	.	CASSQTAHRVENEQYF	TGTGCCAGCTCGCAGACCGCACACAGGGTGGAGAACGAGCAGTACTTC
TRBJ1-6	TRBV6-5	.	.	CASRTREESPLHF	TGTGCCAGCAGAACCAGGGAAGAATCACCCCTCCACTTT
TRBJ1-1	TRBV24-1	TRBD1	.	CATSDARTGRSAEAFF	TGTGCCACCAGTGATGCCCGGACAGGGAGGAGCGCTGAAGCTTTCTTT
TRBJ2-3	TRBV18	.	.	CASSRGPFDGPRQYF	TGTGCCAGCTCCCGAGGCCCCTTCGACGGCCCTAGGCAGTATTTT
TRBJ2-2	TRBV4-1	TRBD2	.	CASSQWTSNTGELFF	TGCGCCAGCAGCCAATGGACTAGTAACACCGGGGAGCTGTTTTTT
TRBJ2-1	TRBV7-9	.	.	CASSSQIRLWEQFF	TGTGCCAGCAGCTCCCAAATCCGGTTGTGGGAGCAGTTCTTC
TRBJ1-2	TRBV19	.	.	CASSAEYGYTF	TGTGCCAGTAGTGCCGAGTATGGCTACACCTTC
TRBJ1-6	TRBV4-1	TRBD1	.	CASSEAGGWRSPLHF	TGCGCCAGCAGCGAGGCAGGGGGCTGGAGGTCACCCCTCCACTTT
TRBJ1-4	TRBV6-1	TRBD1	.	CASSDRGSSNEKLFF	TGTGCCAGCAGTGACAGGGGGTCATCTAATGAAAAACTGTTTTTT